One sample yielded the 5 T cell receptor beta chains listed below, sequenced in a study of regulatory T cells in long-lasting Graves disease. Time point noted: newly diagnosed GD, antithyroid drugs for less than 3 months. Construction of the TCR library relied on RNA isolated from PBMCs. Construction of the TCR beta libraries employed iRepertoire HTBI primers in conjunction with Arm-PCR of CDR3 regions. TCRdb passed the multiplex PCR reads through MiXCR, listing each CDR3 protein once. The table shows around 400,000 distinct CDR3 sequences, with 15% occurring only once. A further study also used this sample, focusing on T cells in Graves' hyperthyroidism and ophthalmopathy.

The sample here was peripheral blood mononuclear cells (PBMCs), taken at new diagnosis, from a patient treated with antithyroid drugs. Receptors were obtained from a woman in her thirties or forties with Graves disease.

This clonotype was counted between two and nine times. The chain is built from TRBV27 and TRBJ2-7; 10 bases are a match to TRBD1. The CDR3 runs 15 residues. Germline V gives CDR1 MNHEY, CDR2 SMNVEV (reference sequence). The ends lost 6 bases at V and 5 bases at J; junction bases unmatched: 10. This chain's CDR3 is CASRRDRGAGNEQYF. CDR3 DNA: TGTGCCAGCAGACGGGACAGGGGAGCGGGAAACGAGCAGTACTTC.

The chain employs TRBV5-1 and TRBJ2-7; 7 bases are shared with TRBD2. The CDR3 is 15 amino acids. The germline gives CDR1 SGHRS, CDR2 YFSETQ. V was clipped by 2 bases and J by 7 bases; unmatched bases: 12. The CDR3 reads CASSFSTSEGGEQYF. Here the CDR3 DNA reads TGCGCCAGCAGCTTTAGTACTAGCGAAGGTGGAGAGCAGTACTTC.

This clonotype was observed at least ten times. This rearrangement joins TRBV24-1 to TRBJ2-5; D is ambiguous. Between the trimmed V and J ends, which lost 0 bases and 1 base, there was a span of 11 bases. Germline CDR1 is KGHDR and CDR2 is SFDVKD. This CDR3 is 16 amino acids long. The CDR3 nucleotides read TGTGCCACCAGTGATTTGACTGGATATATCCAAGAGACCCAGTACTTC. It specifies CATSDLTGYIQETQYF.

This clonotype showed up just a few times. Just one base apart from a much larger clone, this may be a read error. The chain combines TRBV12-3 or TRBV12-4 with TRBJ1-2; possible D gene TRBD1, 6 bases. With 8 bases removed from V and 4 bases from J, the gap between germline ends came to 14 bases. The CDR3 runs 13 residues. The chain's CDR3 is CASGDRTAYGYTF. Written as DNA, the CDR3 is TGTGCCAGCGGCGACAGGACAGCCTATGGCTACACCTTC.

This clonotype was picked up many times. The chain combines TRBV3-1 with TRBJ2-7, with no clear D. V lost 3 bases and J 3 bases, leaving 6 bases between the germline ends. Germline lookup yields CDR1 LGHDT and CDR2 YNNKEL (reference sequence). The CDR3 extends over 12 amino acids. CDR3 loop: CASSHIGYEQYF. The CDR3 DNA follows: TGTGCCAGCAGCCATATCGGCTACGAGCAGTACTTC.